This TCR beta chain was identified in a study of T-cell reconstitution after alpha-beta-depleted transplantation in children. Findings and caveats of the study: Some patients' high day-60 TCRbeta diversity was traced to surviving recipient T cells and thymic progenitors. Reportedly, roughly two months post-transplant, alpha-beta T cells arose from several hundred expanded graft clones.

This CDR3 spans 14 amino acids. V shed 3 bases and J shed 2 bases, with 10 bases lying between them. CDR1 is SGHVS, CDR2 FNYEAQ, per germline. Molecular barcoding with unique molecular identifiers was used for the TCRbeta library. MiXCR, run by TCRdb on the PCR reads, gives a single entry per CDR3 protein. Of some 450,000 distinct CDR3 sequences detected, roughly 43% appear once; the ten largest clones hold under 35%. About this clonotype itself: Its antigen is currently unknown.

The gene calls are TRBV7-6 and TRBJ2-5; D unresolved. The sequencing here drew on PBMCs, taken before TCRalphabeta/CD19-depleted stem cell transplant. This sequence was found in a girl aged 2 to 9 with aplastic anemia, due to receive a stem cell transplant. CDR3: CASSLRTSQETQYF. DNA of the CDR3: TGTGCCAGCAGCTTGAGGACGAGTCAAGAGACCCAGTACTTC.